The 27 T cell receptor beta chains below were found in one sample sequenced in a study of T cell responses to AZD1222 COVID-19 vaccine. Sequencing used immunoSEQ multiplex PCR; TCRdb keeps in-frame clones, though not all of them. The sample includes about 160,000 clones, 85% to 95% of them seen just once. This sample comprised peripheral blood, obtained on day 0 of AZD1222 vaccination. The receptors stem from an adult in good health.

This chain joins TRBV11-2 and TRBJ1-1; D is uncertain. The V gene lost 3 bases and the J gene lost 4 bases, with 9 bases spanning the gap. Germline V gene sequence: CDR1 SGHAT, CDR2 FQNNGV. The CDR3 covers 13 residues. The CDR3 loop reads CASSLGRSTEAFF. Written as DNA, the CDR3 is TGTGCCAGCAGCTTGGGCAGATCCACTGAAGCTTTCTTT.

V and J are TRBV6-5 and TRBJ1-1, with D unresolved. This CDR3 spans 11 amino acids. Germline values: CDR1 MNHEY, CDR2 SVGAGI. V gave up 2 bases and J gave up 7 bases, with 5 bases separating them. This CDR3 reads CASSYRNEAFF. The CDR3 DNA reads as TGTGCCAGCAGTTACCGGAATGAAGCTTTCTTT.

The chain combines TRBV6-5 with TRBJ1-1; TRBD1 might be the D (5 bases). Germline assignment: CDR1 MNHEY and CDR2 SVGAGI. This CDR3 spans 12 amino acids. Trimming took off 5 bases at V and 3 bases at J, with 7 bases between the two ends. The DNA of the CDR3 is TGTGCCAGCAGTCGCAGGGACACTGAAGCTTTCTTT. Protein: CASSRRDTEAFF.

This chain joins TRBV12-3 or TRBV12-4 and TRBJ1-2; 8 positions agree with TRBD1. The CDR3 totals 13 residues. The V segment lost 4 bases and the J segment 8 bases; nucleotides outside the gene matches: 6. Written as DNA, the CDR3 is TGTGCCAGCAGTTCTCGACAGGGGAGGGGCTACACCTTC. Protein product: CASSSRQGRGYTF.

This clone has a single count. The chain employs TRBV6-2 or TRBV6-3 and TRBJ2-1; 7 nucleotides align to TRBD1. J was trimmed by 11 bases and V by 6 bases; bases with no gene match: 13. The germline V gene encodes CDR1 MNHEY and CDR2 SVGEGT. This CDR3 has 14 residues. CDR3 bases: TGTGCCAGCAGCTATAACCCCCCGGGACAGAAGCAGTTCTTC. Its protein product is CASSYNPPGQKQFF.

The gene calls are TRBV9 and TRBJ2-3, with TRBD1 as a possible D gene (5 bases). Germline CDR1 and CDR2: SGDLS and YYNGEE. The CDR3 is 16 amino acids. V was trimmed by 3 bases and J by 0 bases, leaving 14 bases between them. CDR3 protein: CASSAARDLSTDTQYF. CDR3 in DNA: TGTGCCAGCAGCGCAGCCAGGGATCTAAGCACAGATACGCAGTATTTT.

This chain links TRBV7-3 with TRBJ1-1; the D gene is possibly TRBD1 (5 bases). The V end was cut by 1 base, the J end by 7 bases, with 19 bases between. This CDR3 is built from 16 residues. From germline, CDR1 is SGHTA and CDR2 FQGTGA. Here the CDR3 reads CASSLRRVGTLGEAFF. CDR3 sequence (DNA): TGTGCCAGCAGCTTAAGACGGGTAGGGACCCTGGGTGAAGCTTTCTTT.

The chain links TRBV11-2 to TRBJ1-2, with D perhaps TRBD1 (5 bases). With 3 bases removed from V and 7 bases from J, the gap between germline ends came to 9 bases. Germline assignment: CDR1 SGHAT and CDR2 FQNNGV. CDR3 length: 12 amino acids. The CDR3 protein is CASSLEGSGYTF. The CDR3 nucleotides read TGTGCCAGCAGCTTGGAGGGGTCTGGCTACACCTTC.

CDR3 residues: CASSTRTGLGDTQYF. As DNA, the CDR3 is TGTGCCAGCAGCACACGGACTGGACTAGGAGATACGCAGTATTTT. This chain connects TRBV7-2 to TRBJ2-3, with 7 bases aligning to TRBD2. Per the germline V gene, CDR1 is SGHTA and CDR2 is FQGNSA. V lost 5 bases, J lost 5 bases, and 10 bases stayed unmatched. The CDR3 runs 15 residues.

The chain combines TRBV28 with TRBJ2-7; TRBD1 might be the D (5 bases). The V end lost 2 bases, the J end lost 2 bases, and 13 bases lay between the germline ends. The CDR3 has 15 amino acids. Germline V CDR1 and CDR2: MDHEN, SYDVKM. CDR3 coding DNA: TGTGCCAGCAGTTTAAGTGGCGCAGGGACCTACGAGCAGTACGTC. It is translated as CASSLSGAGTYEQYV.

The CDR3 spells CASSLGGTGTSGYTF. The CDR3 DNA follows: TGTGCCAGCAGCTTGGGTGGAACCGGGACGAGTGGCTACACCTTC. The chain carries TRBV5-4 and TRBJ1-2; a possible D gene is TRBD1 (5 bases). CDR1 is SGHNT, CDR2 YYREEE, per germline (reference sequence). V was cut by 0 bases and J by 7 bases, with 16 bases left in between. CDR3 size: 15 residues.

The CDR3 nucleotides read TGTGCCAGCAGCGTAACTGACACTGAAGCTTTCTTT. This translates into CASSVTDTEAFF. The chain combines TRBV6-5 with TRBJ1-1; D gene ambiguous. V lost 6 bases to trimming and J lost 3 bases, with 8 bases between them. CDR3 length: 12 residues. The germline CDR1 and CDR2 sequences are MNHEY and SVGAGI.

This clone appeared a single time. The CDR3: CASSPTVRRTEAFF. CDR3 sequence (DNA): TGTGCCAGCAGTCCGACAGTGAGAAGGACTGAAGCTTTCTTT. V and J are TRBV27 and TRBJ1-1; D may be TRBD1 (5 bases). CDR1 and CDR2 (germline): MNHEY, SMNVEV (reference sequence). Between the trimmed V and J ends, which lost 5 bases and 5 bases, there was a span of 15 bases. CDR3 length equals 14 residues.

The chain couples TRBV23-1 to TRBJ1-4; D not certain. TRBV23-1 has ORF status, its function being uncertain. Trimming left V 2 bases short and J 8 bases short, with 6 bases between. The CDR3 extends over 12 amino acids. This chain's CDR3 is CASSQRPEKLFF. The CDR3 nucleotides are TGCGCCAGCAGTCAACGCCCCGAAAAACTGTTTTTT.

The CDR3 loop is CASSGAWTRSGETQYF. The CDR3, as DNA: TGTGCCAGCAGCGGAGCCTGGACCAGGTCTGGGGAGACCCAGTACTTC. The J gene is TRBJ2-5, the V gene TRBV7-2; D not resolved. Germline loops: CDR1 SGHTA, CDR2 FQGNSA. V lost 5 bases and J lost 5, with 21 bases in between. The CDR3 loop spans 16 amino acids.

The CDR3 here is CASSYPGSQEAFF. The CDR3 DNA sequence: TGTGCCAGCAGTTACCCGGGATCACAAGAAGCTTTCTTT. The rearrangement uses TRBV6-2 or TRBV6-3 and TRBJ1-1; D is unclear. Germline lookup yields CDR1 MNHEY and CDR2 SVGEGT. The CDR3 loop spans 13 amino acids. Trimming removed 2 bases at V and 8 bases at J, with 12 bases between.

V usage is TRBV2 and J usage is TRBJ1-6; 8 bases fit TRBD1. The V and J ends lost 3 bases and 7 bases, in that order; junction bases with no gene match: 5. The CDR3 length is 15 residues. Germline CDR1 is SNHLY and CDR2 is FYNNEI. This CDR3 is CASSEGRTGNSPLHF. Here the CDR3 DNA reads TGTGCCAGCAGTGAGGGAAGGACAGGGAATTCACCCCTCCACTTT.

The chain joins TRBV18 to TRBJ2-2; TRBD2 agrees at 7 bases. CDR3 size: 18 residues. Germline values: CDR1 KGHSH, CDR2 LQKENI. Trimming removed 5 bases from V and 0 bases from J; junction bases left unmatched: 12. Here the CDR3 DNA reads TGTGCCAGCTCAATTACTAGCGTAGTAGGCACGAACACCGGGGAGCTGTTTTTT. This codes for CASSITSVVGTNTGELFF.

V usage is TRBV4-1 and J usage is TRBJ1-4; TRBD1 might be the D (5 bases). Germline values: CDR1 MGHRA, CDR2 YSYEKL. V lost 2 bases and J lost 1, with 5 bases in between. CDR3 length equals 14 residues. CDR3 in amino acids: CASSQQGTNEKLFF. The CDR3 bases are TGCGCCAGCAGCCAACAGGGAACTAATGAAAAACTGTTTTTT.

This sequence joins TRBV11-2 and TRBJ2-6, with TRBD2 as a possible D gene (5 bases). The CDR3 has 15 amino acids. Trimming pared 3 bases from V and 3 bases from J, leaving 9 bases between. CDR1 SGHAT and CDR2 FQNNGV come from the germline V gene. CDR3 nucleotide sequence: TGTGCCAGCAGCTTCCTAGCTGGTGGGGCCAACGTCCTGACTTTC. It is translated as CASSFLAGGANVLTF. Using reference TRBV11-2 and TRBJ2-6 for the parts outside the CDR3, the full variable domain is EAGVAQSPRYKIIEKRQSVAFWCNPISGHATLYWYQQILGQGPKLLIQFQNNGVVDDSQLPKDRFSAERLKGVDSTLKIQPAKLEDSAVYLCASSFLAGGANVLTFGAGSRLTVL.

This clone has only a few counts. The V call is TRBV28, the J call TRBJ2-7; either TRBD1 or TRBD2 may fit D (7 bases each). The V end lost 6 bases, the J end lost 0 bases, and 12 bases lay between the germline ends. The CDR3 totals 14 residues. Germline values: CDR1 MDHEN, CDR2 SYDVKM. This CDR3 reads CASRAGGASYEQYV. CDR3 coding DNA: TGTGCCAGCAGAGCAGGGGGGGCCTCCTACGAGCAGTACGTC.

The CDR3 bases are TGTGCCAGTAGTACAGGACAGGGAGTAAGGAGTGAAAAACTGTTTTTT. This translates into CASSTGQGVRSEKLFF. The chain is built from TRBV19 and TRBJ1-4; 8 bases are shared with TRBD1. This CDR3 is built from 16 residues. Germline lookup yields CDR1 LNHDA and CDR2 SQIVND (reference sequence). Trimming cost V 4 bases and J 7 bases; bases outside gene matches: 11.

CDR3: CASSSRAGRDNSPLHF. The CDR3 DNA reads TGTGCCAGCAGTTCCCGCGCCGGGAGAGATAATTCACCCCTCCACTTT. The V and J genes are TRBV28 and TRBJ1-6; no firm D call. Trimming left V 4 bases short and J 5 bases short, with 15 bases between. Per the germline V gene, CDR1 is MDHEN and CDR2 is SYDVKM. This CDR3 has 16 amino acids.

There are a few counts of this clone. The gene calls are TRBV6-5 and TRBJ2-2; 11 bases line up with TRBD2. V was pared by 6 bases and J by 4 bases, with 7 bases of the junction left unmatched. The CDR3 contains 16 residues. The V gene's germline CDR1 is MNHEY and CDR2 SVGAGI. The CDR3, as DNA: TGTGCCAGCAGCTACCGACTAGCGGGAAGCACCGGGGAGCTGTTTTTT. Translated: CASSYRLAGSTGELFF.

The chain employs TRBV27 and TRBJ1-1; no clear D. CDR1 is MNHEY and CDR2 is SMNVEV in the germline V gene (reference sequence). The CDR3 is 13 amino acids. Trimming stripped 3 bases from V and 5 bases from J, with 10 bases between. The CDR3 region is CASSFSGGTEAFF. The DNA of the CDR3 is TGTGCCAGCAGTTTCAGTGGCGGAACTGAAGCTTTCTTT.

The chain combines TRBV28 with TRBJ2-7, with D tentatively TRBD1 (6 bases). Germline V gives CDR1 MDHEN, CDR2 SYDVKM. The CDR3 is made up of 14 amino acids. Trimming stripped 5 bases from V and 4 bases from J, with 15 bases between. Written as DNA, the CDR3 is TGTGCCAGCAGTCAACAGGACAGCTTATACGAGCAGTACGTC. It translates to CASSQQDSLYEQYV.

The J gene is TRBJ1-1, the V gene TRBV28, with D unresolved. This CDR3 has 14 amino acids. CDR1 is MDHEN and CDR2 is SYDVKM in the germline V gene. Deletions cut 7 bases from V and 1 base from J, with 13 bases between. The CDR3 loop is CASTEDLRNTEAFF. CDR3 sequence (DNA): TGTGCCAGCACTGAGGACTTACGGAACACTGAAGCTTTCTTT.